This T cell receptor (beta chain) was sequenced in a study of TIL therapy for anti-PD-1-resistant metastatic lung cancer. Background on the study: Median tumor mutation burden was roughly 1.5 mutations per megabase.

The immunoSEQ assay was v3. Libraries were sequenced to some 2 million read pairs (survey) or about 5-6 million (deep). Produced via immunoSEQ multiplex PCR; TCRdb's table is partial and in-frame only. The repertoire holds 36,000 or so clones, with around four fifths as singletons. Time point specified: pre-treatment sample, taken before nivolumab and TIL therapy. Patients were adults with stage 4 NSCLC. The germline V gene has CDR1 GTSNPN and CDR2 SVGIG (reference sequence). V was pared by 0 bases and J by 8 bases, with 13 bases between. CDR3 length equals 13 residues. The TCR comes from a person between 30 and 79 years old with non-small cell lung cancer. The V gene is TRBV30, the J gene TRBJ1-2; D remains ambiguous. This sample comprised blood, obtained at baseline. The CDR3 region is CAWSVSGPTGYTF. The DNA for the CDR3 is TGTGCCTGGAGTGTATCGGGCCCAACGGGCTACACCTTC.